This T cell receptor (beta chain) was retrieved from a study of blood T cell repertoires in COVID-19. Study as a whole: The cDNA or gDNA used as material had been derived from T cells, B-cell-depleted T cells, or PBMCs.

Trimming took 4 bases from V and 2 from J; bases not matched to a gene: 10. Germline values: CDR1 MDHEN, CDR2 SYDVKM. The CDR3 contains 17 residues. Only in-frame clones appear in the TCRdb table, and some are missing; sequencing was by immunoSEQ multiplex PCR. The table records over 250,000 clones, around 87% of them present only once. The chain uses TRBV28 and TRBJ1-3, with TRBD1 matching 8 bases. Material for sequencing was PBMCs or T cells enriched from blood (not recorded which). The clonotype was recovered from a woman in her thirties who had recovered from COVID-19. The CDR3 protein is CASSSLAGGRTGNTIYF. Here the CDR3 DNA reads TGTGCCAGCAGTTCACTCGCAGGGGGCAGAACTGGAAACACCATATATTTT.